The next 10 T cell receptor beta chains were all read from a single sample in a study of cytotoxic CD8 clonotypes in ibrutinib-treated CLL. Using immunoSEQ multiplex PCR, the repertoire was profiled, and TCRdb retains in-frame clones only, with some absent. The table lists 25,000 to 30,000 clones, roughly 85% of them singletons, with over 6.5% in the top ten. Specimen: PBMCs, collected after 24 months of ibrutinib treatment. The receptors derive from a human donor with chronic lymphocytic leukemia.

This chain links TRBV19 with TRBJ2-3, with D possibly being TRBD1 (5 bases). This CDR3 has 16 residues. From germline, CDR1 is LNHDA and CDR2 SQIVND (reference sequence). V was clipped by 3 bases and J by 1 base, with 14 bases between them. CDR3: CASSMVAGRRTDTQYF. CDR3 DNA: TGTGCCAGTAGTATGGTGGCAGGGCGACGCACAGATACGCAGTATTTT.

The genes are TRBV23-1 and TRBJ1-2; D is perhaps TRBD1 (5 bases). TRBV23-1 is flagged as an ORF with uncertain function. This CDR3 has 14 residues. Trimming removed 1 base at V and 8 bases at J, with 14 bases between. The CDR3 nucleotides are TGCGCCAGCAGTCAATACTGTTTCCGGGACGGCTACACCTTC. Amino acids: CASSQYCFRDGYTF.

J is TRBJ2-2 and V is TRBV14; D not resolved. The CDR3 runs to 13 residues. CDR1 and CDR2 (germline): SGHDN, FVKESK. V was trimmed by 5 bases and J by 6 bases, leaving 10 bases between them. The CDR3 loop reads CASSTRAAGELFF. The CDR3 region has the DNA TGTGCCAGCAGCACCCGGGCGGCCGGGGAGCTGTTTTTT.

The J gene is TRBJ1-4, the V gene TRBV5-1, with TRBD1 as a possible D gene (5 bases). The V end was cut by 4 bases, the J end by 8 bases, with 18 bases between. Germline-derived CDR1 and CDR2 are SGHRS and YFSETQ. This CDR3 contains 15 residues. Here the CDR3 DNA reads TGCGCCAGCAGCCGAGGTAGCAGGGAAGGGGAAAAACTGTTTTTT. Protein product: CASSRGSREGEKLFF.

This clone was observed a handful of times. The chain couples TRBV5-5 to TRBJ1-5, with 7 positions matching TRBD1. CDR3 length equals 15 residues. Looked up from germline, CDR1 is SGHKS and CDR2 is YYEKEE (reference sequence). V lost 0 bases, J lost 10 bases, and 10 bases stayed unmatched. The CDR3 DNA reads as TGTGCCAGCAGCTTGGGGGACAGAACCCGCAGTCCCCAGCATTTT. Amino acids: CASSLGDRTRSPQHF.

V gene TRBV2 combines with J gene TRBJ2-3; 13 positions match TRBD2. Unmatched junction bases numbered 7, after V lost 6 bases and J lost 7 bases. Germline V lookup: CDR1 SNHLY, CDR2 FYNNEI. This CDR3 is built from 15 residues. CDR3 coding DNA: TGTGCCAGCAGGGGACTAGCGGGGAGGATTAATACGCAGTATTTT. It yields the protein CASRGLAGRINTQYF. Full variable domain (remainder filled in from reference TRBV2 and TRBJ2-3): EPEVTQTPSHQVTQMGQEVILRCVPISNHLYFYWYRQILGQKVEFLVSFYNNEISEKSEIFDDQFSVERPDGSNFTLKIRSTKLEDSAMYFCASRGLAGRINTQYFGPGTRLTVL.

The J gene is TRBJ2-1, the V gene TRBV7-9; 7 nucleotides align to TRBD1. The CDR3 has 14 residues. CDR1 SEHNR and CDR2 FQNEAQ come from the germline V gene (reference sequence). V shed 11 bases, J shed 4 bases, and the junction held 11 bases outside the gene matches. The CDR3 DNA sequence: TGTGCCGGCACGTCGGGGACAGCTTACAATGAGCAGTTCTTC. Translating gives CAGTSGTAYNEQFF.

The V gene is TRBV5-6, the J gene TRBJ1-4, with 7 bases that match TRBD1. Per the germline V gene, CDR1 is SGHDT and CDR2 is YYEEEE. V lost 1 base to trimming and J lost 8 bases; unmatched junction nucleotides: 5. The CDR3 is made up of 14 amino acids. CDR3 coding DNA: TGTGCCAGCAGCTTGCCCCTAGGGGGCGAAAAACTGTTTTTT. Translating it yields CASSLPLGGEKLFF.

The chain employs TRBV28 and TRBJ1-2, with D unresolved. The CDR3 sequence is 13 residues long. The V end lost 7 bases, the J end lost 6 bases, and 15 bases lay between the germline ends. Germline CDR1 and CDR2: MDHEN and SYDVKM. CDR3 in amino acids: CASTPPLRDGYTF. CDR3 bases: TGTGCCAGCACCCCGCCGCTGAGGGATGGCTACACCTTC.

This chain uses TRBV29-1 with TRBJ1-2; D might be TRBD1 (5 bases). Trimming shortened V by 7 bases and J by 5 bases, and 11 bases separated the two germline ends. The CDR3 has 11 residues. Germline CDR1 is SQVTM and CDR2 is ANQGSEA. CDR3 in amino acids: CSEGSGYGYTF. CDR3 sequence (DNA): TGCAGCGAAGGATCAGGGTATGGCTACACCTTC.